This T cell receptor (beta chain) was obtained from a study of blood T cell repertoires in COVID-19 (dated by TCRdb to about 2020). In terms of the full investigation: The collaborator samples originated in the United States, Italy and Spain and spanned the acute and convalescent phases of COVID-19. The material from the prospective study consisted of cDNA or gDNA derived from T cells, B-cell-depleted T cells, or PBMCs. Deeply sampled blood TCRbeta repertoires from subjects exposed to, actively infected with, or recovered from COVID-19 were included in the dataset. The repertoires were released in a freely available public database meant as a resource for research on the immune response to SARS-CoV-2. Samples were obtained from the ongoing ImmuneRACE study (first 160 participants) and from over a thousand subjects provided by 6 global collaborators. Nearly every sample came with metadata listing a de-identified subject ID, COVID-19 status, age in years and sex. Where available, HLA class I and class II types were taken from metadata supplied by the sample provider and were not determined by assay-based typing. General study outcomes and caveats: Clinical and demographic metadata were provided uncurated, with the amount varying by source and participant.

TCRbeta CDR3 regions were amplified from genomic DNA by means of the immunoSEQ Assay, a bias-controlled multiplex PCR. On the study's bioinformatics: Within the assay, amplification of reference gene primers was used to estimate how many nucleated cells each sample contained. Sequence reads were collapsed and filtered to measure the absolute abundance of every unique TCRbeta CDR3 rearrangement. For each sample, productive Simpson clonality was calculated by taking the square root of Simpson's diversity index across productive rearrangements. The source is immuneACCESS, and TCRdb retained only in-frame sequences with V and J called. Part of the clones is not carried over; for the studies checked, unresolved V genes explain less than half of this, and the remainder is unexplained. V, J and clone size derive from that table, while D and trimming were established from the DNA sequence. The sample includes more than 300,000 clones, with 80% to 90% observed a single time. The ten largest clones represent more than 9% of the sample.

Participants in the prospective study were aged about 18 to 89 years, lived in 20 to 25 United States geographic areas, and enrolled through a virtual design. In the prospective study, participants were assigned to cohorts based on the clinical history participants reported in a screening survey and a study questionnaire. Recovered participants in ImmuneRACE Cohort 3 were defined as having two consecutive negative NP/OP PCR tests, clearance from a healthcare professional, or resolution of symptoms. In the prospective study, mobile phlebotomists collected whole blood, serum and a nasopharyngeal or oropharyngeal swab from each participant. Additional blood draws and questionnaires over a 2-month period could optionally be provided by prospective study participants. Blood samples from the prospective study were shipped frozen or at room temperature prior to DNA extraction. The germline V gene encodes CDR1 MNHEY and CDR2 SVGAGI. The CDR3 has 15 amino acids, counting the end cysteine and phenylalanine. The retained sequence is limited to the CDR3, 45 bases, with the frame set at the first base. V is cut by 6 bases and J by 5 bases, and the space between the germline ends is 19 bases.

The count of this clone is one. What antigen it recognizes has not been identified. No clone much larger than this one lies a single base away; base qualities are absent. Input material: PBMCs or T cells enriched from blood (not recorded which). The chain links TRBV6-5 with TRBJ2-5; TRBD1 is a possible D gene, resting on 5 matching bases. The TCR originated in a woman under 30 who had recovered from COVID-19. In nucleotide form, the sequence is TGTGCCAGCAGCACCGCCTTAGGGGTATGGGAGACCCAGTACTTC. Translated, it reads CASSTALGVWETQYF.